The 18 T cell receptor beta chains reported below all come from one sample, sequenced in a study of blood T cells in healthy people across ages. Using a J-beta primer mix together with a sample-barcoded 5' primer, a second PCR was run for roughly 6 to 11 cycles. TCRdb reprocessed the 5' RACE reads with MiXCR, giving one entry per CDR3 protein. The data show over 1,500,000 distinct CDR3 sequences, around 40% seen once. The sample comprised blood. Receptors were obtained from a human donor in good health.

Concerning this clonotype itself: One end of the junction is discordant with germline, which a read error may explain. The V call is TRBV3-1, the J call TRBJ2-1; 13 nucleotides match TRBD2. Germline V gene lookup returns CDR1 LGHDT and CDR2 YNNKEL (reference sequence). The CDR3 covers 19 residues. The chain's CDR3 is CASSQAALMTSGGHNERFF. The DNA for the CDR3 is TGTGCCAGCAGCCAAGCAGCACTGATGACTAGCGGGGGGCACAATGAGCGGTTCTTC.

This clonotype appeared many times. CDR3 protein: CASSQNSNQPQHF. In nucleotides, the CDR3 is TGTGCCAGCAGCCAAAATAGCAATCAGCCCCAGCATTTT. J is TRBJ1-5 and V is TRBV7-2; the D is unclear. CDR1 is SGHTA and CDR2 is FQGNSA in the germline V gene. The CDR3 is 13 amino acids. Trimming removed 5 bases at V and 0 bases at J, with 5 bases between.

The rearrangement links TRBV5-4 to TRBJ1-5; the match to TRBD1 covers 7 bases. Germline V gene sequence: CDR1 SGHNT, CDR2 YYREEE (reference sequence). J gave up 4 bases and V 0 bases, and 4 bases lay outside the gene matches. The CDR3 runs 15 residues. CDR3 amino acids: CASSLGQGMNQPQHF. The DNA for the CDR3 is TGTGCCAGCAGCTTGGGACAGGGTATGAATCAGCCCCAGCATTTT.

This clonotype turned up a few times. The DNA of the CDR3 is TGTGCCAGCAGCATTACACACTCTGGGGCCAACGTCCTGACTTTC. It specifies CASSITHSGANVLTF. J is TRBJ2-6 and V is TRBV9, with D unclear. Trimming removed 4 bases at V and 0 bases at J, with 8 bases between. CDR1 and CDR2 (germline): SGDLS, YYNGEE. The CDR3 is 15 amino acids.

The genes are TRBV30 and TRBJ1-4, with D unresolved. Germline V gene lookup returns CDR1 GTSNPN and CDR2 SVGIG (reference sequence). The V gene lost 2 bases and the J gene lost 0 bases, with 10 bases spanning the gap. This CDR3 has 15 amino acids. CDR3 nucleotide sequence: TGTGCCTGGAGTCGCAGAAGAGCAACTAATGAAAAACTGTTTTTT. Encoded protein: CAWSRRRATNEKLFF.

The chain is built from TRBV12-3 or TRBV12-4 and TRBJ1-1, with D possibly matching TRBD1 (5 bases). Between the trimmed V and J ends, which lost 6 bases and 7 bases, there was a span of 9 bases. The CDR3 covers 11 residues. CDR3 in DNA: TGTGCCAGCAGCGGGACGGGTGAAGCTTTCTTT. Translated: CASSGTGEAFF.

The chain recombines TRBV7-2 with TRBJ2-1, with D unresolved. Germline V gene sequence: CDR1 SGHTA, CDR2 FQGNSA. V was cut by 4 bases and J by 10 bases, with 20 bases left in between. The CDR3 sequence is 15 residues long. CDR3 protein: CASSSRFKIFYEQFF. The DNA of the CDR3 is TGTGCCAGCAGCTCCCGTTTTAAGATCTTCTACGAGCAGTTCTTC.

This rearrangement joins TRBV20-1 to TRBJ1-6; D unresolved. Trimming shortened V by 0 bases and J by 10 bases, and 7 bases separated the two germline ends. This CDR3 has 12 residues. Per the germline V gene, CDR1 is DFQATT and CDR2 is SNEGSKA (reference sequence). The CDR3 sequence: CSARDLESPLHF. CDR3 sequence (DNA): TGCAGTGCTAGAGATCTCGAATCACCCCTCCACTTT.

The gene calls are TRBV6-5 and TRBJ2-1; TRBD2 is a possible D gene (6 bases). Germline loops: CDR1 MNHEY, CDR2 SVGAGI. This CDR3 is built from 13 residues. The CDR3 reads CATRVADYNEQFF. For the CDR3, the DNA is TGTGCAACCAGGGTAGCGGACTACAATGAGCAGTTCTTC.

With respect to this clonotype: One junction end disagrees with the germline gene, perhaps due to a read error. This rearrangement joins TRBV10-3 to TRBJ2-4; D not resolved. The tail of the sequence fits TRBJ2-7 better, so the J call may be wrong. This CDR3 is 14 amino acids long. Germline values: CDR1 ENHRY, CDR2 SYGVKD. The CDR3 nucleotides are TGTGCCATCAGGGAGTTCCGATGGGTCTACGAGCAGTACTTC. It specifies CAIREFRWVYEQYF.

The chain recombines TRBV18 with TRBJ1-3; 10 nucleotides match TRBD1. CDR1 is KGHSH, CDR2 LQKENI, per germline. The CDR3 length is 16 residues. V lost 2 bases, J lost 2 bases, and 3 bases stayed unmatched. The CDR3 sequence: CASSPTGQGAGNTIYF. Here the CDR3 DNA reads TGTGCCAGCTCACCAACCGGACAGGGGGCTGGAAACACCATATATTTT.

This clonotype occurred a few times. This chain joins TRBV29-1 and TRBJ2-3; 8 bases are shared with TRBD1. Unmatched junction bases numbered 12, after V lost 7 bases and J lost 3 bases. Germline CDR1 SQVTM, CDR2 ANQGSEA. This CDR3 spans 15 amino acids. The CDR3 region has the DNA TGCAGCGCTGATAGACAGGGGCAGACTACAGATACGCAGTATTTT. Its protein product is CSADRQGQTTDTQYF.

This clonotype was picked up a small number of times. The chain combines TRBV4-3 with TRBJ1-2; TRBD1 aligns across 9 bases. This CDR3 contains 15 residues. CDR1 is LGHNA and CDR2 is YSLEER in the germline V gene. The trim removed 2 bases at V and 4 bases at J, leaving 5 bases unmatched. CDR3 DNA: TGCGCCAGCAGCCAATACACAGGGGGCATCTATGGCTACACCTTC. Translating it yields CASSQYTGGIYGYTF.

Concerning this clonotype: This CDR3 is missing its conserved last phenylalanine or tryptophan, likely due to a read error. The chain combines TRBV4-2 with TRBJ1-2; D unclear. Trimming removed 2 bases from V and 4 bases from J, with 8 bases in between. CDR1 and CDR2 (germline): LGHNA, YNFKEQ. The CDR3 is 13 residues long. The CDR3 loop is CASSQLGSYGYTV. For the CDR3, the DNA is TGTGCCAGCAGCCAACTCGGGAGCTATGGCTACACCGTC.

This clonotype was observed a handful of times. The V call is TRBV11-2, the J call TRBJ1-4, with D maybe TRBD1 (6 bases). The V gene lost 2 bases and the J gene lost 11 bases, with 9 bases spanning the gap. The CDR3 consists of 12 residues. Germline CDR1 and CDR2: SGHAT and FQNNGV. CDR3 protein: CASSLNGQKLFF. The CDR3 nucleotides are TGTGCCAGCAGCTTAAACGGACAGAAACTGTTTTTT.

The chain joins TRBV7-9 to TRBJ2-1, with TRBD1 identical over 7 bases. CDR1 is SEHNR and CDR2 is FQNEAQ in the germline V gene (reference sequence). V was clipped by 10 bases and J by 4 bases; unmatched bases: 16. The CDR3 covers 16 residues. CDR3 DNA sequence: TGTGCCACCGAGAGGGACCGGGACAGCCCATACAATGAGCAGTTCTTC. Its translation: CATERDRDSPYNEQFF.

This clonotype came up a few times. This sequence joins TRBV7-9 and TRBJ1-1; D is perhaps TRBD1 (6 bases). Germline-derived CDR1 and CDR2 are SEHNR and FQNEAQ (reference sequence). This CDR3 has 15 amino acids. V lost 2 bases and J lost 5, with 15 bases in between. The CDR3 bases are TGTGCCAGCAGCTTACCGAGGGAGGGGACAACTGAAGCTTTCTTT. This gives the protein CASSLPREGTTEAFF.

This clonotype came up a few times. The chain recombines TRBV20-1 with TRBJ2-7; 9 nucleotides line up with TRBD1. Germline CDR1 DFQATT, CDR2 SNEGSKA (reference sequence). V lost 5 bases to trimming and J lost 0 bases; unmatched junction nucleotides: 2. The CDR3 loop spans 13 amino acids. CDR3 amino acids: CSARTGASYEQYF. The CDR3 coding sequence is TGCAGTGCTCGGACAGGGGCCTCCTACGAGCAGTACTTC.